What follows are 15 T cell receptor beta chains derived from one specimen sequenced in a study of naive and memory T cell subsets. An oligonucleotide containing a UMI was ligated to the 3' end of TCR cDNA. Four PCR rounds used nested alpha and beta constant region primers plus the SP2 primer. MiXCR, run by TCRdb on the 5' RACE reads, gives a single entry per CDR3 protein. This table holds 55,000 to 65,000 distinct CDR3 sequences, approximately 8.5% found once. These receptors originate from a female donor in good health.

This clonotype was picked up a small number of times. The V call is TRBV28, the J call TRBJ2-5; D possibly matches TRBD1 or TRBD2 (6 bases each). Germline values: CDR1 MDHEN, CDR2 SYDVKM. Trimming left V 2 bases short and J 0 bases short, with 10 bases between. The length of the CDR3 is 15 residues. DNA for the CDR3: TGTGCCAGCAGTTTAGGGGGGCGAAACCAAGAGACCCAGTACTTC. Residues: CASSLGGRNQETQYF.

CDR3 region: CAARRGAIYNEQFF. The CDR3, as DNA: TGTGCCGCACGCAGGGGCGCCATATACAATGAGCAGTTCTTC. V gene TRBV2 combines with J gene TRBJ2-1; possibly TRBD1 for D (6 bases). The CDR3 is made up of 14 amino acids. The V end lost 11 bases, the J end lost 4 bases, and 18 bases lay between the germline ends. Germline V gives CDR1 SNHLY, CDR2 FYNNEI. The full variable domain, rest sourced from reference TRBV2 and TRBJ2-1, is EPEVTQTPSHQVTQMGQEVILRCVPISNHLYFYWYRQILGQKVEFLVSFYNNEISEKSEIFDDQFSVERPDGSNFTLKIRSTKLEDSAMYFCAARRGAIYNEQFFGPGTRLTVL.

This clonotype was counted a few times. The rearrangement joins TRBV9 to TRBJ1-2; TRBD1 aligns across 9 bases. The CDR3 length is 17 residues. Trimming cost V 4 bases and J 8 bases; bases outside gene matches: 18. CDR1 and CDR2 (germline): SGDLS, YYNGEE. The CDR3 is CASSSSHLQGAKGGYTF. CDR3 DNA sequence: TGTGCCAGCAGCTCCAGTCACTTACAGGGGGCAAAAGGAGGCTACACCTTC.

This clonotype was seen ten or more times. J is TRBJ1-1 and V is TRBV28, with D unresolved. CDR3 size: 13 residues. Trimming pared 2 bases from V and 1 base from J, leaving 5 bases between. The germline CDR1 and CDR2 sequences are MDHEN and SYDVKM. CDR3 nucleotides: TGTGCCAGCAGTTTACCAGAGAACACTGAAGCTTTCTTT. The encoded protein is CASSLPENTEAFF.

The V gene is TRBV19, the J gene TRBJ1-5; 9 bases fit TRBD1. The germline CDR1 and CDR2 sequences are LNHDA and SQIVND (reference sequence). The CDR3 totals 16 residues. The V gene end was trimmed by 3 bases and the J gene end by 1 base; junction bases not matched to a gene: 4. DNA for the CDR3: TGTGCCAGTAGTATGTTTGACAGGGGGAGCAATCAGCCCCAGCATTTT. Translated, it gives CASSMFDRGSNQPQHF.

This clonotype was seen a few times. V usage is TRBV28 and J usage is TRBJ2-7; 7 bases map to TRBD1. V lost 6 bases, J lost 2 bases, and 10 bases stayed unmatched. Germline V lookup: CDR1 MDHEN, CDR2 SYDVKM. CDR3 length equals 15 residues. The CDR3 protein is CASRAYRGIAYEQYF. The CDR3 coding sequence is TGTGCCAGCAGAGCCTACAGGGGCATCGCCTACGAGCAGTACTTC. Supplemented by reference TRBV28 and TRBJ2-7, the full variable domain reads DVKVTQSSRYLVKRTGEKVFLECVQDMDHENMFWYRQDPGLGLRLIYFSYDVKMKEKGDIPEGYSVSREKKERFSLILESASTNQTSMYLCASRAYRGIAYEQYFGPGTRLTVT.

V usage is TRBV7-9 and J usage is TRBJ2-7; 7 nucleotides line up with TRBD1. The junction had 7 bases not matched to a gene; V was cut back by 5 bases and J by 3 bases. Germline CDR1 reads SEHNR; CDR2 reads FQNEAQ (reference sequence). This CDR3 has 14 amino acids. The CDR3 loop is CASSRPGQYYEQYF. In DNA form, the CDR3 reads TGTGCCAGCAGCCGGCCGGGACAGTACTACGAGCAGTACTTC.

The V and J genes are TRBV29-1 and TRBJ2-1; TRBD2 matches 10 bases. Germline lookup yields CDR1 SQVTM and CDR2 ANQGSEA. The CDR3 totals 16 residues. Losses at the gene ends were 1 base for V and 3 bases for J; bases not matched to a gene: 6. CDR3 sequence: CSVEGESGRVYNEQFF. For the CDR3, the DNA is TGCAGCGTTGAAGGGGAAAGCGGGAGGGTCTACAATGAGCAGTTCTTC.

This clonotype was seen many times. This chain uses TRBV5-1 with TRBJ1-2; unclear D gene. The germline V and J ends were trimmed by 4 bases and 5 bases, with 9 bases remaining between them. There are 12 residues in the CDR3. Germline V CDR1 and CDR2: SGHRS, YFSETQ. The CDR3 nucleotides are TGCGCCAGCAGCGCGTCAGATTATGGCTACACCTTC. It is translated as CASSASDYGYTF.

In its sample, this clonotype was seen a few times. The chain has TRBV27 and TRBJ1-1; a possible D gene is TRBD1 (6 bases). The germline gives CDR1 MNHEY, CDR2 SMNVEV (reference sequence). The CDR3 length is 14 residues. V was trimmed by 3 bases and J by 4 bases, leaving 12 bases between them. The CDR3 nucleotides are TGTGCCAGCAGTTTGGGACACCTGACCACTGAAGCTTTCTTT. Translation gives CASSLGHLTTEAFF.

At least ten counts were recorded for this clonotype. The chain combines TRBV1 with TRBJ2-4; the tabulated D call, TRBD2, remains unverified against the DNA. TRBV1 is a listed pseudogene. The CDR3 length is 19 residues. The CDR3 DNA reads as TGCACCAGCAGACCCTATAGGGCTAGCGGGGGACTAGCCAAAAACATTCAGTACTTC. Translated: CTSRPYRASGGLAKNIQYF.

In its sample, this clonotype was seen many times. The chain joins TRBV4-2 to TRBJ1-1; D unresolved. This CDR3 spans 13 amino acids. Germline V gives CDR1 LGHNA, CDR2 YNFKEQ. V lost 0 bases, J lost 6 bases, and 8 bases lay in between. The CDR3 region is CASSQDSRPEAFF. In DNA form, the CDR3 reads TGTGCCAGCAGCCAAGATTCAAGGCCTGAAGCTTTCTTT.

CDR3 coding DNA: TGTGCCAGCAGCCCCATACCGAACACTGAAGCTTTCTTT. This gives the protein CASSPIPNTEAFF. This chain joins TRBV7-2 and TRBJ1-1; D call uncertain. Trimming pared 5 bases from V and 1 base from J, leaving 8 bases between. Germline CDR1 is SGHTA and CDR2 is FQGNSA. The CDR3 runs 13 residues.

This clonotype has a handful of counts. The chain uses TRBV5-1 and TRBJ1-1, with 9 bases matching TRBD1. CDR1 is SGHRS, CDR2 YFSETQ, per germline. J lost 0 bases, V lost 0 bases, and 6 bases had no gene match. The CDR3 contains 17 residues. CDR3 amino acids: CASSLDRGPGLNTEAFF. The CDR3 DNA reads TGCGCCAGCAGCTTGGACAGGGGGCCGGGACTGAACACTGAAGCTTTCTTT.

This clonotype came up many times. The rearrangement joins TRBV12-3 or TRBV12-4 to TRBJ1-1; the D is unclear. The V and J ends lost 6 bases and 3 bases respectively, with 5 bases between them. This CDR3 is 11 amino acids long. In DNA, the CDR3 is TGTGCCAGCAGGATACACACTGAAGCTTTCTTT. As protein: CASRIHTEAFF.